This TCR beta chain was identified during a study of CD8 T cells in ankylosing spondylitis. This clonotype was found many times. The CDR3 totals 13 residues. V dropped 8 bases and J dropped 5 bases, with 14 bases sitting between them. Germline CDR1 SGHVS, CDR2 FQNEAQ. TCRdb re-analysed the 5' RACE reads in MiXCR, keeping a single row per CDR3 protein. The sample comprises roughly 69,000 distinct CDR3 sequences, approximately 5.3% of which are singletons, and roughly 2.3% rests with the top ten. The chain carries TRBV7-8 and TRBJ2-3, with D possibly matching TRBD2 (6 bases). Sequenced material: blood, either unsorted or a sorted T cell fraction (not recorded which). This TCR was recovered from a male donor with ankylosing spondylitis or in good health (not recorded which). The CDR3 coding sequence is TGTGCCAGCTCACGAGGAGGGCGAGATACGCAGTATTTT. Its translation: CASSRGGRDTQYF.